This is a list of T cell receptor beta chains from one sample in a study of identical twins. Each CDR3 protein is one row after TCRdb ran MiXCR on the 5' RACE reads. The sample records over 200,000 distinct CDR3 sequences, about 6.7% being singletons. The sample was also reused in another study, on T cells expressing NK-cell markers.

Sequenced: CD8+ T cells sorted from blood. All receptors come from a young woman in good health. Both conserved end residues are part of each CDR3. The D gene is left open where the match is weak. Clone sizes are given selectively: once, few, many, or a class where the clone is expanded.

cdr3_nt	cdr3_aa	v_call	j_call	clone_size	d_call
TGTGCCAGCAGCAATAAAACCGCCGCCAGCGAGCAGTACTTC	CASSNKTAASEQYF	TRBV7-2	TRBJ2-7	NA	NA
TGCGCCAGCAGTGTTGTCTTGGACAATGAGCAGTTCTTC	CASSVVLDNEQFF	TRBV10-2	TRBJ2-1	many	NA
TGTGCCAGCAGTTACTCGAGTCAACGGAGTCCCCAGCATTTT	CASSYSSQRSPQHF	TRBV6-2/TRBV6-3	TRBJ1-5	few	NA
TGCAGTGCTAGTGCGGGAGCGGGAGAACCCGACAATGAGCAGTTCTTC	CSASAGAGEPDNEQFF	TRBV20-1	TRBJ2-1	NA	TRBD2
TGTGCCTGGGGACAGCGCGATACGCAGTATTTT	CAWGQRDTQYF	TRBV30	TRBJ2-3	many	NA
TGTGCCAGCAGTCTACTCGGATGGGATGGCTACACCTTC	CASSLLGWDGYTF	TRBV6-5	TRBJ1-2	NA	NA
TGTGCCTCCCGAGGTCCCCCAAACAATGAGCAGTTCTTC	CASRGPPNNEQFF	TRBV13	TRBJ2-1	many	NA
TGCGCCAGCAGCCAAGAGGTTGTGGGGGGACGGGACGAGCAGTACTTC	CASSQEVVGGRDEQYF	TRBV4-3	TRBJ2-7	NA	NA
TGTGCCAGCAGCTTGATTAGCGGGGAATACAATGAGCAGTTCTTC	CASSLISGEYNEQFF	TRBV5-4	TRBJ2-1	few	TRBD2
TGTGCCAGCAGCGTAGCTGAGGGCACCGGGGAGCTGTTTTTT	CASSVAEGTGELFF	TRBV9	TRBJ2-2	many	NA
TGTGCCAGCACCGGCCGATTCGGGGAGCTGTTTTTT	CASTGRFGELFF	TRBV18	TRBJ2-2	once	NA
TGCAGTGCTAGAGCCCTAGGTGGGGGGGTCTATGGCTACACCTTC	CSARALGGGVYGYTF	TRBV20-1	TRBJ1-2	NA	NA
TGCGCCAGCAGCCAAGAAAGGGTCTATGAGCAGTTCTTC	CASSQERVYEQFF	TRBV4-3	TRBJ2-1	NA	NA
TGTGCCAGCCACGCTGATAAGTTCAATGAGCAGTTCTTC	CASHADKFNEQFF	TRBV12-3/TRBV12-4	TRBJ2-1	many	NA
TGTGCCAGCTCACTACCAGATGGCTTCCCCTCCTATGGCTACACCTTC	CASSLPDGFPSYGYTF	TRBV18	TRBJ1-2	many	NA
TGCGCCAGCAGCTTGTCGCAGGCCCCTTACACTGAAGCTTTCTTT	CASSLSQAPYTEAFF	TRBV5-1	TRBJ1-1	NA	NA
TGTGCCAGCAGGGACTACACAGATACGCAGTATTTT	CASRDYTDTQYF	TRBV2	TRBJ2-3	NA	NA
TGCAGTGCTAGCGGTGTGCAAGCGGCCAAAAACATTCAGTACTTC	CSASGVQAAKNIQYF	TRBV20-1	TRBJ2-4	few	NA
TGTGCCAGTAGTATAGTAGGACTAGCGGGGGCCAATGAGCAGTTCTTC	CASSIVGLAGANEQFF	TRBV19	TRBJ2-1	few	TRBD2
TGTGCCAGCAGCCCGGCCTTTCAAGAAACGACGGAGACCCAGTACTTC	CASSPAFQETTETQYF	TRBV5-6	TRBJ2-5	many	NA
TGCAGTGCTATGGAAGATACGCAGTATTTT	CSAMEDTQYF	TRBV20-1	TRBJ2-3	many	NA
TGCGCCAGCAGCCAAGATCGGAATCAGCCCCAGCATTTT	CASSQDRNQPQHF	TRBV4-1	TRBJ1-5	few	NA
TGTGCCAGCAGTGTTACGGGCACCGACCGGGTTGGAAACACCATATATTTT	CASSVTGTDRVGNTIYF	TRBV2	TRBJ1-3	many	NA
TGTGCCAGCGGTCAAGGGTCCAGGGAGAATGAAAAACTGTTTTTT	CASGQGSRENEKLFF	TRBV7-2	TRBJ1-4	many	NA
TGTGCCAGCAGTTACTCGAGACATCCCCAAGAGACCCAGTACTTC	CASSYSRHPQETQYF	TRBV6-5	TRBJ2-5	few	NA
TGTGCCAGCAGCTCGCGAAGTAGGGGACAAAAATTCTCTGGGGCCAACGTCCTGACTTTC	CASSSRSRGQKFSGANVLTF	TRBV9	TRBJ2-6	few	NA
TGCGCCAGCAGCTTGGTGCTATCTACCCACAATGAGCAGTTCTTC	CASSLVLSTHNEQFF	TRBV5-1	TRBJ2-1	NA	NA
TGTGCCAGCAGTTTATCCGGGGTTCGAGGCTACACCTTC	CASSLSGVRGYTF	TRBV27	TRBJ1-2	many	NA
TGTGCCATCGGTGACGTCTACTATGGCTACACCTTC	CAIGDVYYGYTF	TRBV10-3	TRBJ1-2	few	NA
TGTGCCAGCAGCCCACCCTGGACTAGCTCTAACACCGGGGAGCTGTTTTTT	CASSPPWTSSNTGELFF	TRBV11-2	TRBJ2-2	many	TRBD2
TGCAGCCCCTTTCAACGCACCGGGGAGCTGTTTTTT	CSPFQRTGELFF	TRBV29-1	TRBJ2-2	many	NA
TGTGCCAGCAGTTTGGGTACGCGGCGGGGTGGCTACACCTTC	CASSLGTRRGGYTF	TRBV12-3/TRBV12-4	TRBJ1-2	few	NA
TGTGCCAGCAGCCCCATCCCAGGCAGGGCCCCCGGGGAGCTGTTTTTT	CASSPIPGRAPGELFF	TRBV5-6	TRBJ2-2	many	NA
TGTGCCAGCCAGTCAGGACTAGCCCCATACAATGAGCAGTTCTTC	CASQSGLAPYNEQFF	TRBV6-1	TRBJ2-1	NA	TRBD2
TGTGCCAGCAGCATCGTCACCGTCGAGGCCCAGCATTTT	CASSIVTVEAQHF	TRBV12-3/TRBV12-4	TRBJ1-5	few	NA
TGCGCCAGCAGCTGGAGAAAGGGCTACGAGCAGTACTTC	CASSWRKGYEQYF	TRBV5-1	TRBJ2-7	many	NA
TGTGCCAGCAGCCCTAGCGGGGGGCACTCCTACAATGAGCAGTTCTTC	CASSPSGGHSYNEQFF	TRBV7-8	TRBJ2-1	many	TRBD2
TGTGCCAGCAGCTCGCCGGAGGTACAGTCGATCGGGGCCAACGTCCTGACTTTC	CASSSPEVQSIGANVLTF	TRBV11-1	TRBJ2-6	NA	NA
TGTGCCAGCAGCGACCGGGACAAGAACACTGAAGCTTTCTTT	CASSDRDKNTEAFF	TRBV7-9	TRBJ1-1	many	NA
TGTGCCAGCAGCCCACTGCCTAGCGGGGCGTCCTACGAGCAGTACTTC	CASSPLPSGASYEQYF	TRBV12-3/TRBV12-4	TRBJ2-7	few	TRBD2
TGCGCCAGCAGCCAAATGGGGAACACTGAAGCTTTCTTT	CASSQMGNTEAFF	TRBV4-3	TRBJ1-1	many	NA
TGCAGTGCTAGAGATAGCAGAATAGCGGACACAGATACGCAGTATTTT	CSARDSRIADTDTQYF	TRBV20-1	TRBJ2-3	many	NA
TGTGCCAGCAGCCCAGAGACAGGGGGCTTAAGTCCCCTCCACTTT	CASSPETGGLSPLHF	TRBV7-6	TRBJ1-6	few	TRBD1
TGTGCCAGCAGCCCAAGTTTCCCCGAGACCCAGTACTTC	CASSPSFPETQYF	TRBV9	TRBJ2-5	many	NA
TGTGCCAGCAGCGAAACCCAAACGGGGAACCACGAGCAGTACTTC	CASSETQTGNHEQYF	TRBV7-9	TRBJ2-7	few	NA
TGTGCCAGCAGAGGGCTAGCGGGAGACAATGAGCAGTTCTTC	CASRGLAGDNEQFF	TRBV7-9	TRBJ2-1	many	TRBD2
TGTGCCAGCGACCCCAGCCAGAACACTGAAGCTTTCTTT	CASDPSQNTEAFF	TRBV6-5	TRBJ1-1	many	NA
TGTGCCAGCAGCTTGTTAGGTTACGAGCAGTACTTC	CASSLLGYEQYF	TRBV7-9	TRBJ2-7	many	NA
TGTGCCAGCAGCGCCCGAATACAGGGCGATGAGCAGTTCTTC	CASSARIQGDEQFF	TRBV7-9	TRBJ2-1	many	NA
TGTGCCAGCAAAGACAGGGGGGCCAATCAGCCCCAGCATTTT	CASKDRGANQPQHF	TRBV2	TRBJ1-5	NA	TRBD1
TGTGCCAGCAGCTTGCATGGGGTGGTCACCGGGGAGCTGTTTTTT	CASSLHGVVTGELFF	TRBV5-6	TRBJ2-2	few	NA
TGCAGTGCTAGCGGGGGGGTTTTCGATGAGCAGTTCTTC	CSASGGVFDEQFF	TRBV20-1	TRBJ2-1	few	TRBD2